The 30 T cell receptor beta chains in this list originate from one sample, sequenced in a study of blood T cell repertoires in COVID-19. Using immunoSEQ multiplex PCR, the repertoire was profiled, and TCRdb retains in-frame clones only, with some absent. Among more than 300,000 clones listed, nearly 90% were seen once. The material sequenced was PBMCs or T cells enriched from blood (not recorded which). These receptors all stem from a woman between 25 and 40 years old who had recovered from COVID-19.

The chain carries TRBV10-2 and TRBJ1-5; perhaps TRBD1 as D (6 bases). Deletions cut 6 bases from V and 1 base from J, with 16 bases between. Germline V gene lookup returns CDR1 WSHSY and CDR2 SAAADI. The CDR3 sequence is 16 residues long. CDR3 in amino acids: CASRRLQGMSNQPQHF. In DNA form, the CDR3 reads TGCGCCAGCAGGAGACTACAGGGTATGAGCAATCAGCCCCAGCATTTT.

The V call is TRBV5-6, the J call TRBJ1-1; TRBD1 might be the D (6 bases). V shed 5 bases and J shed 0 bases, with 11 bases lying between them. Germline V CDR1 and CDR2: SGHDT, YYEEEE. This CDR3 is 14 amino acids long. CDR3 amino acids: CASRRQVLNTEAFF. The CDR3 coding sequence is TGTGCCAGCAGGAGACAGGTTTTGAACACTGAAGCTTTCTTT.

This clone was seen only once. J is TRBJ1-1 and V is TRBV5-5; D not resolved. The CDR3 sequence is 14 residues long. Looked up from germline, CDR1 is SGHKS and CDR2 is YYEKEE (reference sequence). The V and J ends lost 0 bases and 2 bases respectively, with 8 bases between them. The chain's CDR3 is CASSLAYTNTEAFF. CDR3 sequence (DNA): TGTGCCAGCAGCTTGGCTTACACCAACACTGAAGCTTTCTTT.

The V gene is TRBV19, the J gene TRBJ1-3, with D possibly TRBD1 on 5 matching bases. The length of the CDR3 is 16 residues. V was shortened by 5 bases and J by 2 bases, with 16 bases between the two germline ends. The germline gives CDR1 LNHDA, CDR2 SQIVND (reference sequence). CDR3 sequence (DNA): TGTGCCAGTAGTTCGCTTGTGACAGCGACTGGAAACACCATATATTTT. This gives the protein CASSSLVTATGNTIYF. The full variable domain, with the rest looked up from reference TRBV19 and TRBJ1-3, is DGGITQSPKYLFRKEGQNVTLSCEQNLNHDAMYWYRQDPGQGLRLIYYSQIVNDFQKGDIAEGYSVSREKKESFPLTVTSAQKNPTAFYLCASSSLVTATGNTIYFGEGSWLTVV.

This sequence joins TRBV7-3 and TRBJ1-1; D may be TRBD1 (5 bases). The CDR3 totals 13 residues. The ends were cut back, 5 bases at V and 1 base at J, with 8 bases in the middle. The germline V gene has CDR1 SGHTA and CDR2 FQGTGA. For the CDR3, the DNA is TGTGCCAGCAGCGCACAGGCGAACACTGAAGCTTTCTTT. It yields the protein CASSAQANTEAFF. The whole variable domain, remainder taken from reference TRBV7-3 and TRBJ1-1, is GAGVSQTPSNKVTEKGKYVELRCDPISGHTALYWYRQSLGQGPEFLIYFQGTGAADDSGLPNDRFFAVRPEGSVSTLKIQRTERGDSAVYLCASSAQANTEAFFGQGTRLTVV.

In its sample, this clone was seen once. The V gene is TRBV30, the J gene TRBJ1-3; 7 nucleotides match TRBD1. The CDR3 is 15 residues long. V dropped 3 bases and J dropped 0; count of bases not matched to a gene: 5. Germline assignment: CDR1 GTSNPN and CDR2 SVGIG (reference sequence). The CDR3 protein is CAWSNRGSSGNTIYF. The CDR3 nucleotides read TGTGCCTGGAGCAACAGGGGAAGCTCTGGAAACACCATATATTTT.

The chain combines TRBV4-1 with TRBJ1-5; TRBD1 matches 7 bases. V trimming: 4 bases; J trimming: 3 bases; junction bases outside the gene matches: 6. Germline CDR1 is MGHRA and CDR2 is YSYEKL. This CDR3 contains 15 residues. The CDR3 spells CASSLHRGPNQPQHF. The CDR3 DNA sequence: TGCGCCAGCAGCCTTCACAGGGGCCCCAATCAGCCCCAGCATTTT.

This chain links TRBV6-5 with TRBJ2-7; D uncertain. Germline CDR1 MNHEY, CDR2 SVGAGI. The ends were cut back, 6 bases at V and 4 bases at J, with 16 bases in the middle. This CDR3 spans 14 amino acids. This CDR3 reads CASRPSKTRYEQYF. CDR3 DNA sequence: TGTGCCAGCAGACCATCTAAAACGCGGTACGAGCAGTACTTC.

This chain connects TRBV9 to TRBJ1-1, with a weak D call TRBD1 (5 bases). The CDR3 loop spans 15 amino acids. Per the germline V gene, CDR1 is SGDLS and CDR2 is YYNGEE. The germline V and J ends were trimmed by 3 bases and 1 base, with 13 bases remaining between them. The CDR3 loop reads CASSATAGGNTEAFF. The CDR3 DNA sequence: TGTGCCAGCAGCGCTACCGCCGGGGGGAACACTGAAGCTTTCTTT.

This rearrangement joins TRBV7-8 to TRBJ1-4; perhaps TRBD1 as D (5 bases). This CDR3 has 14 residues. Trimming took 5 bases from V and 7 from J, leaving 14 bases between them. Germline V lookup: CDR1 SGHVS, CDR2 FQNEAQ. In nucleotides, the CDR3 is TGTGCCAGCAGCCTCTCCCGGGGGGGTGAAAAACTGTTTTTT. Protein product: CASSLSRGGEKLFF.

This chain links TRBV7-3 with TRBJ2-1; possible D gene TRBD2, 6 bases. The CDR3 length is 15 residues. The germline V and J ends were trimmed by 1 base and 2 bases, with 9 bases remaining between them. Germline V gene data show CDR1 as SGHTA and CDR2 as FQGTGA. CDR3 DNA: TGTGCCAGCAGCTTAAATCTAGCGCCCTACAATGAGCAGTTCTTC. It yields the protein CASSLNLAPYNEQFF. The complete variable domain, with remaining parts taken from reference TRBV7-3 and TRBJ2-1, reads GAGVSQTPSNKVTEKGKYVELRCDPISGHTALYWYRQSLGQGPEFLIYFQGTGAADDSGLPNDRFFAVRPEGSVSTLKIQRTERGDSAVYLCASSLNLAPYNEQFFGPGTRLTVL.

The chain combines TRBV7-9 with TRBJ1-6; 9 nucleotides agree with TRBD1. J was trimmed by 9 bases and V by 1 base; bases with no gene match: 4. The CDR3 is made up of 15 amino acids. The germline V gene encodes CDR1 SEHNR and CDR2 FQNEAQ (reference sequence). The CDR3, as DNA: TGTGCCAGCAGCTTAGTCGGACAGGGGACTTCACCCCTCCACTTT. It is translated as CASSLVGQGTSPLHF.

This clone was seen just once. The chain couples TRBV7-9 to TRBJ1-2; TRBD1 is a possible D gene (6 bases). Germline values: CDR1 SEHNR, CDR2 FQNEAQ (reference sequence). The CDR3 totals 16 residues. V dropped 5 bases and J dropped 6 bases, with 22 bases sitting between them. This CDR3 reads CASSARVRTGNDGYTF. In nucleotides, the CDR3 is TGTGCCAGCAGCGCCCGAGTCCGAACAGGGAACGATGGCTACACCTTC.

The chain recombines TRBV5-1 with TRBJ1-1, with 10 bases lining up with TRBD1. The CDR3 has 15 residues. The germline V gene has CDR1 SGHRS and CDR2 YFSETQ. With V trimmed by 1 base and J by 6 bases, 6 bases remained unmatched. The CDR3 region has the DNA TGCGCCAGCAGCTTGACGGGACAGGGGCCCCCTGAAGCTTTCTTT. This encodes CASSLTGQGPPEAFF. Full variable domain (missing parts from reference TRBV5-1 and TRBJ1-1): KAGVTQTPRYLIKTRGQQVTLSCSPISGHRSVSWYQQTPGQGLQFLFEYFSETQRNKGNFPGRFSGRQFSNSRSEMNVSTLELGDSALYLCASSLTGQGPPEAFFGQGTRLTVV.

CDR3 bases: TGTGCCAGCAGTCCTGGGGGCAGGGTGGACACTGAAGCTTTCTTT. Protein sequence: CASSPGGRVDTEAFF. This chain links TRBV6-5 with TRBJ1-1, with D tentatively TRBD1 (6 bases). This CDR3 is 15 amino acids long. Germline lookup yields CDR1 MNHEY and CDR2 SVGAGI. V gave up 5 bases and J gave up 3 bases, with 16 bases separating them.

The CDR3 nucleotides are TGTGCCAGTAGTATAGTTGGAGGCCGCTATGGCTACACCTTC. Translation: CASSIVGGRYGYTF. The chain combines TRBV19 with TRBJ1-2; D not resolved. Trimming took off 1 base at V and 4 bases at J, with 10 bases between the two ends. Per germline, CDR1 LNHDA and CDR2 SQIVND (reference sequence). The CDR3 totals 14 residues.

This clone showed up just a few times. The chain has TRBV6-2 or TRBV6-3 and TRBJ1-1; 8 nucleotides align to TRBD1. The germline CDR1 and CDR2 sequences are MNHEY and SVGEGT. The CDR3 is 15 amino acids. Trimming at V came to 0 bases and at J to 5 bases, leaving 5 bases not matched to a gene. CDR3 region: CASSYSQGARTEAFF. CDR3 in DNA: TGTGCCAGCAGTTACTCGCAGGGGGCGAGAACTGAAGCTTTCTTT.

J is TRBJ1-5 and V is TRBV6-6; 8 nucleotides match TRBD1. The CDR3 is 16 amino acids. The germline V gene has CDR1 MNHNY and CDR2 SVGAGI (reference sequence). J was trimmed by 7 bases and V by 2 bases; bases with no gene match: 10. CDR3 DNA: TGTGCCAGCAGTTACAACGCAGGGGGCGCGGTGCAGCCCCAGCATTTT. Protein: CASSYNAGGAVQPQHF.

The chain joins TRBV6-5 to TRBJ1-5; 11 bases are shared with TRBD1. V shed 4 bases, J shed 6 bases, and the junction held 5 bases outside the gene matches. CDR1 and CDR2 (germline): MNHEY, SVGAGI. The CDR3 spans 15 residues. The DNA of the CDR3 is TGTGCCAGCAGTTGGGGACAGGGGGTCGGTCAGCCCCAGCATTTT. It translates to CASSWGQGVGQPQHF.

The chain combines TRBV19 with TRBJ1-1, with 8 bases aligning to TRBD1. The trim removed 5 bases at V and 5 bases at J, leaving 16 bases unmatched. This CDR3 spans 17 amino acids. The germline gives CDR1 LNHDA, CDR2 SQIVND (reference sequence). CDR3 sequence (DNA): TGTGCCAGTAGTCCGCCGAAACAGGGGGTCAGTCCAACTGAAGCTTTCTTT. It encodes CASSPPKQGVSPTEAFF.

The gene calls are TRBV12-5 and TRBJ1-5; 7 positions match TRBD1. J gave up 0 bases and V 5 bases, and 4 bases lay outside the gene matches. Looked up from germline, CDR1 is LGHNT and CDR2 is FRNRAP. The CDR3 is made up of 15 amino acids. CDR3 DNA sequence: TGTGCTAGTGGTAGGGGGCAGGATAGCAATCAGCCCCAGCATTTT. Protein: CASGRGQDSNQPQHF.

The CDR3 bases are TGTGCCAGCAGCCCCTCACCGCTACATGAGCAGTTCTTC. Protein: CASSPSPLHEQFF. V usage is TRBV7-2 and J usage is TRBJ2-1; D not certain. The CDR3 has 13 amino acids. Per the germline V gene, CDR1 is SGHTA and CDR2 is FQGNSA. V was trimmed by 5 bases and J by 8 bases, leaving 13 bases between them.

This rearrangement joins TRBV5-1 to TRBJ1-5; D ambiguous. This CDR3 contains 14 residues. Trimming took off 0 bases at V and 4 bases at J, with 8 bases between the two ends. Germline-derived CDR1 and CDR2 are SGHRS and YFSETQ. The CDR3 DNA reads TGCGCCAGCAGCTTGGATTTCGGGAATCAGCCCCAGCATTTT. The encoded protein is CASSLDFGNQPQHF.

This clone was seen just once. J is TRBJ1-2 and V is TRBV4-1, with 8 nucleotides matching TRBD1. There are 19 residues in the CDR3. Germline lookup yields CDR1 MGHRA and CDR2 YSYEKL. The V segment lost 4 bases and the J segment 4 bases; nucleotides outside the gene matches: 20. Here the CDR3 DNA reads TGCGCCAGCAGCCGCACGGACGGACAGGGAGGTGTGTCGTCCTATGGCTACACCTTC. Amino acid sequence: CASSRTDGQGGVSSYGYTF.

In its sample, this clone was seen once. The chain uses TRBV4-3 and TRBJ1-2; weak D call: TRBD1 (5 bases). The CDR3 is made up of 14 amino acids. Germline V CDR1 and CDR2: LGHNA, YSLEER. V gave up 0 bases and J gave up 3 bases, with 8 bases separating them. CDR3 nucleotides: TGCGCCAGCAGCCAAGATTCCAGGGACTATGGCTACACCTTC. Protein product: CASSQDSRDYGYTF.

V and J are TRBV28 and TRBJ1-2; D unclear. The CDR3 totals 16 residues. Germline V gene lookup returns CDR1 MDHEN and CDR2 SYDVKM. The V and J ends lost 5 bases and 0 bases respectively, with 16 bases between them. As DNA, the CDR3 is TGTGCCAGCAGTCCCCCCGGGGTGGGAGCTAACTATGGCTACACCTTC. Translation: CASSPPGVGANYGYTF.

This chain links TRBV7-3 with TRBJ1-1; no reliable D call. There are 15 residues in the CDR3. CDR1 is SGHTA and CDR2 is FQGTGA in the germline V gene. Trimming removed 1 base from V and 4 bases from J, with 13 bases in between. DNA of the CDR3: TGTGCCAGCAGCTTAAGTGGTTCATCGGGCACTGAAGCTTTCTTT. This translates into CASSLSGSSGTEAFF.

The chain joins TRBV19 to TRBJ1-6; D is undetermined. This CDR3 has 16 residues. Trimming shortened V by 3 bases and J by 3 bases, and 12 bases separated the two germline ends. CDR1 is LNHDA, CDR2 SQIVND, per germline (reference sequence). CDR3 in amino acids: CASSIFPRGYNSPLHF. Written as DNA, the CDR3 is TGTGCCAGTAGTATTTTCCCCCGGGGCTATAATTCACCCCTCCACTTT.

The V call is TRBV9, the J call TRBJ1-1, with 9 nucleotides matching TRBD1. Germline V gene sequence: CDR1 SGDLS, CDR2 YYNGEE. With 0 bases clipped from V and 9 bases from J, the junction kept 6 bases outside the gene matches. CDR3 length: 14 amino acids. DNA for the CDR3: TGTGCCAGCAGCGTAGCTCAGACAGGGGGTCAAGCTTTCTTT. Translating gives CASSVAQTGGQAFF.

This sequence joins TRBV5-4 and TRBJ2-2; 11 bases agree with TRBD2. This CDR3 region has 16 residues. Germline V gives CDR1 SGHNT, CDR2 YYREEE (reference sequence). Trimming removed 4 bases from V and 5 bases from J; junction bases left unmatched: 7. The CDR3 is CASSPFGTSGTGELFF. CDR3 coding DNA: TGTGCCAGCAGCCCGTTCGGGACTAGCGGAACCGGGGAGCTGTTTTTT.